This passage covers 31 T cell receptor beta chains from one sample sequenced in a study of T cells after yellow fever vaccination. TCRdb reprocessed the 5' RACE reads via MiXCR and lists one record per CDR3 protein. The sample includes approximately 120,000 distinct CDR3 sequences, under 8% seen only once; the top ten take around 2.3%. Source: CD4+ T cells sorted from PBMCs, taken roughly 10 days after the first yellow fever vaccination. The receptor set was obtained from a man aged 18 to 30 who received the YFV17D yellow fever vaccine.

The sample holds many counts of this clonotype. The chain recombines TRBV5-8 with TRBJ2-1, with 7 bases matching TRBD1. Trimming cost V 7 bases and J 2 bases; bases outside gene matches: 9. Germline values: CDR1 SGHTS, CDR2 YDEGEE. The CDR3 is 15 amino acids. This CDR3 reads CASSTTGATYNEQFF. DNA for the CDR3: TGTGCCAGCTCAACTACAGGGGCCACCTACAATGAGCAGTTCTTC.

This clonotype was seen many times. This chain joins TRBV7-2 and TRBJ2-3, with 9 bases matching TRBD2. CDR1 and CDR2 (germline): SGHTA, FQGNSA. CDR3 length: 16 residues. Unmatched junction bases numbered 6, after V lost 3 bases and J lost 2 bases. This chain's CDR3 is CASSFKAGGSTDTQYF. CDR3 DNA sequence: TGTGCCAGCAGCTTCAAAGCGGGGGGCTCCACAGATACGCAGTATTTT.

This clonotype was seen ten or more times. The chain is built from TRBV11-3 and TRBJ2-5; D uncertain. This CDR3 comprises 15 residues. CDR1 is SGHNT and CDR2 is YENEEA in the germline V gene. V was pared by 5 bases and J by 5 bases, with 18 bases between. The CDR3 here is CASSALGRGGETQYF. The CDR3, as DNA: TGTGCCAGCAGCGCCCTCGGCCGCGGTGGGGAGACCCAGTACTTC.

This clonotype was counted at least ten times. This chain uses TRBV3-1 with TRBJ1-2; 7 bases match TRBD1. V was pared by 4 bases and J by 1 base, with 3 bases of the junction left unmatched. The CDR3 runs to 14 residues. The germline V gene encodes CDR1 LGHDT and CDR2 YNNKEL (reference sequence). CDR3: CASSPGQNNYGYTF. The CDR3 DNA reads TGTGCCAGCAGCCCGGGACAGAATAACTATGGCTACACCTTC.

This clonotype was seen at least ten times. The gene calls are TRBV11-3 and TRBJ2-3; D is possibly TRBD2 (6 bases). V was pared by 5 bases and J by 6 bases, with 18 bases between. Germline V gene data show CDR1 as SGHNT and CDR2 as YENEEA. CDR3 length: 15 amino acids. This CDR3 reads CASSLGRTEGDTQYF. CDR3 coding DNA: TGTGCCAGCAGCCTAGGACGGACGGAGGGGGATACGCAGTATTTT.

The table lists this clonotype with many counts. CDR3 region: CASSLGTYEQYV. CDR3 in DNA: TGTGCCAGCAGTTTGGGGACCTACGAGCAGTACGTC. V usage is TRBV28 and J usage is TRBJ2-7, with unresolved D. V was cut by 3 bases and J by 2 bases, with 5 bases left in between. The CDR3 spans 12 residues. Per germline, CDR1 MDHEN and CDR2 SYDVKM.

Only one count was recorded for this clonotype. One base away lies a much larger clone, so this may be a sequencing read error. The chain combines TRBV3-1 with TRBJ1-5; D not resolved. The CDR3 covers 12 residues. Trimming removed 2 bases at V and 10 bases at J, with 9 bases between. Germline assignment: CDR1 LGHDT and CDR2 YNNKEL (reference sequence). The CDR3 nucleotides read TGTGCCAGCAGCCAATCGGGTCACCCCCAGCATTTT. Residues: CASSQSGHPQHF.

This clonotype was seen ten or more times. The chain has TRBV27 and TRBJ2-2, with TRBD1 matching 10 bases. Germline V CDR1 and CDR2: MNHEY, SMNVEV (reference sequence). The CDR3 totals 16 residues. J was trimmed by 2 bases and V by 6 bases; bases with no gene match: 6. CDR3 DNA: TGTGCCAGCAGGGGACAGGGGCGGATTAACACCGGGGAGCTGTTTTTT. It is translated as CASRGQGRINTGELFF.

This clonotype was seen a handful of times. The genes are TRBV30 and TRBJ1-1, with 8 nucleotides matching TRBD1. CDR1 and CDR2 from the germline V gene are GTSNPN and SVGIG (reference sequence). The length of the CDR3 is 13 residues. J gave up 12 bases and V 2 bases, and 11 bases lay outside the gene matches. CDR3 nucleotide sequence: TGTGCCTGGAGTCCCCCGGGGACAGGTGTATCTTTCTTT. Translation: CAWSPPGTGVSFF. The variable domain in full, completed from reference TRBV30 and TRBJ1-1, reads SQTIHQWPATLVQPVGSPLSLECTVEGTSNPNLYWYRQAAGRGLQLLFYSVGIGQISSEVPQNLSASRPQDRQFILSSKKLLLSDSGFYLCAWSPPGTGVSFFGQGTRLTVV.

A word on this clonotype: A much larger clone lies one base from this, so it may be a read error. The chain recombines TRBV20-1 with TRBJ1-4; tentatively, D is TRBD1 (5 bases). CDR1 is DFQATT, CDR2 SNEGSKA, per germline (reference sequence). This CDR3 comprises 13 residues. The CDR3 bases are TGCAGTGCGGGACGGCGCTCTAATGAAAGACTGTTTTTT. Translated: CSAGRRSNERLFF.

This clonotype was detected many times. V gene TRBV5-4 combines with J gene TRBJ2-2; no clear D gene. The V gene lost 0 bases and the J gene lost 9 bases, with 12 bases spanning the gap. This CDR3 is built from 14 residues. Germline values: CDR1 SGHNT, CDR2 YYREEE (reference sequence). CDR3 sequence reads: CASSLDSTRRELFF. CDR3 coding DNA: TGTGCCAGCAGCTTGGACAGTACTCGCCGGGAGCTGTTTTTT.

This clonotype was seen only a few times. The junction and the germline gene differ at one end; a read error may be behind it. The chain uses TRBV5-1 and TRBJ1-4; D possibly corresponds to TRBD1 (6 bases). The CDR3 length is 14 residues. Per germline, CDR1 SGHRS and CDR2 YFSETQ. The chain's CDR3 is CASSLDSGNEKLFF. The CDR3 DNA reads TGCGCCAGCAGTTTGGACAGCGGGAATGAAAAACTGTTTTTT.

This clonotype showed up many times. This chain uses TRBV4-1 with TRBJ2-3; a possible D gene is TRBD2 (6 bases). Trimming cost V 0 bases and J 2 bases, with 12 bases left between them. Germline V CDR1 and CDR2: MGHRA, YSYEKL. This CDR3 is built from 16 residues. The CDR3 DNA reads TGCGCCAGCAGCCAAGAGGGACTTCCCTCCACAGATACGCAGTATTTT. This translates into CASSQEGLPSTDTQYF.

The rearrangement uses TRBV20-1 and TRBJ1-1, with TRBD1 matching over 7 bases. The CDR3 sequence is 14 residues long. Per germline, CDR1 DFQATT and CDR2 SNEGSKA (reference sequence). With 6 bases clipped from V and 4 bases from J, the junction kept 11 bases outside the gene matches. CDR3 residues: CSALRQGGSTEAFF. Here the CDR3 DNA reads TGCAGTGCCCTCCGCCAGGGGGGGAGCACTGAAGCTTTCTTT.

This clonotype was recorded only once. It may be a read error: a sequence one base away is much more abundant. The V and J genes are TRBV6-1 and TRBJ2-7; D gene uncertain. Germline-derived CDR1 and CDR2 are MNHNS and SASEGT. This CDR3 has 14 amino acids. Trimming shortened V by 2 bases and J by 5 bases, and 13 bases separated the two germline ends. Here the CDR3 DNA reads TGTGCCAGCAGTGAACCTGGGTCTGCCCACGAGCAGTACGTC. Its translation is CASSEPGSAHEQYV.

This clonotype has a count of ten or more. This chain connects TRBV9 to TRBJ2-5; D gene uncertain. With 4 bases removed from V and 5 bases from J, the gap between germline ends came to 12 bases. Germline lookup yields CDR1 SGDLS and CDR2 YYNGEE. The CDR3 has 13 residues. CDR3 region: CASSPQLRETQYF. The CDR3 region has the DNA TGTGCCAGCAGCCCCCAACTCCGGGAGACCCAGTACTTC. Based on the CDR3 plus reference TRBV9 and TRBJ2-5, the full variable domain is DSGVTQTPKHLITATGQRVTLRCSPRSGDLSVYWYQQSLDQGLQFLIQYYNGEERAKGNILERFSAQQFPDLHSELNLSSLELGDSALYFCASSPQLRETQYFGPGTRLLVL.

This clonotype has ten or more counts. The V gene is TRBV5-1, the J gene TRBJ2-3, with D perhaps matching TRBD1 or TRBD2 (5 bases each). Per the germline V gene, CDR1 is SGHRS and CDR2 is YFSETQ. The V gene lost 7 bases and the J gene lost 2 bases, with 17 bases spanning the gap. The CDR3 runs 15 residues. The CDR3 reads CASPVNGAATDTQYF. The DNA of the CDR3 is TGCGCCAGCCCCGTTAACGGGGCGGCCACAGATACGCAGTATTTT.

This clonotype was seen repeatedly, ten times or more. The chain links TRBV12-3 or TRBV12-4 to TRBJ2-5; a possible D gene is TRBD1 (5 bases). Trimming cost V 5 bases and J 2 bases, with 9 bases left between them. The CDR3 spans 13 residues. Written as DNA, the CDR3 is TGTGCCAGCAGTGTGAACAGGCAAGAGACCCAGTACTTC. This encodes CASSVNRQETQYF.

This clonotype has at least ten counts. This chain joins TRBV12-3 or TRBV12-4 and TRBJ2-7; TRBD2 aligns across 7 bases. V was clipped by 8 bases and J by 3 bases; unmatched bases: 13. The CDR3 loop spans 15 amino acids. The CDR3 coding sequence is TGTGCCAGCGGGCGGGGGAGACAAGTAGTCTACGAGCAGTACTTC. As protein: CASGRGRQVVYEQYF.

Regarding this clonotype: This could be a read error, since a much larger clone is one nucleotide away. The chain carries TRBV20-1 and TRBJ1-6; D remains unclear. CDR3 size: 15 residues. The V gene's germline CDR1 is DFQATT and CDR2 SNEGSKA (reference sequence). CDR3 bases: TGCAGTGCTAGAGGCCTGGTGTCCTCTAATTCACCCCTCCACTTT. Amino acid sequence: CSARGLVSSNSPLHF.

CDR3 DNA sequence: TGTGCCAGCAGCTTAGGAAGGACCCAACTCTCTGGGGCCAACGTCCTGACTTTC. Protein: CASSLGRTQLSGANVLTF. This sequence joins TRBV11-1 and TRBJ2-6, with unresolved D. The germline V gene encodes CDR1 SGHAT and CDR2 FQDESV (reference sequence). The CDR3 contains 18 residues. V gave up 1 base and J gave up 0 bases, with 13 bases separating them.

This clonotype was counted between two and nine times. The chain couples TRBV5-4 to TRBJ2-2, with D perhaps assigned TRBD1 or TRBD2 (6 bases each). Trimming removed 1 base from V and 4 bases from J, with 14 bases in between. The CDR3 spans 16 residues. Looked up from germline, CDR1 is SGHNT and CDR2 is YYREEE (reference sequence). The CDR3 spells CASSLFGGRATGELFF. In DNA, the CDR3 is TGTGCCAGCAGCTTGTTCGGGGGCCGGGCCACCGGGGAGCTGTTTTTT.

This sequence joins TRBV6-1 and TRBJ2-1, with TRBD1 matching over 7 bases. Germline V gene lookup returns CDR1 MNHNS and CDR2 SASEGT. The CDR3 extends over 14 amino acids. Trimming cost V 5 bases and J 7 bases; bases outside gene matches: 8. This CDR3 reads CASSPDRVRNEQFF. Here the CDR3 DNA reads TGTGCCAGCAGTCCTGACAGGGTCAGGAATGAGCAGTTCTTC.

There are many counts of this clonotype. The genes are TRBV4-2 and TRBJ2-3; D remains ambiguous. CDR1 and CDR2 from the germline V gene are LGHNA and YNFKEQ. The ends were cut back, 1 base at V and 3 bases at J, with 8 bases in the middle. This CDR3 region has 14 residues. DNA of the CDR3: TGTGCCAGCAGCCAAGGGACCGGAACAGATACGCAGTATTTT. Amino acid sequence: CASSQGTGTDTQYF.

This clonotype was recorded many times. The V gene is TRBV7-2, the J gene TRBJ2-3; 11 nucleotides match TRBD2. Per the germline V gene, CDR1 is SGHTA and CDR2 is FQGNSA. The CDR3 consists of 17 residues. V gave up 3 bases and J gave up 0 bases; unmatched junction bases: 5. This CDR3 is CASSFRLAGRSTDTQYF. The CDR3 DNA reads TGTGCCAGCAGCTTCCGACTAGCGGGGCGCAGCACAGATACGCAGTATTTT.

This clonotype was picked up many times. The genes are TRBV7-3 and TRBJ1-2; D is uncertain. CDR1 SGHTA and CDR2 FQGTGA come from the germline V gene. V lost 2 bases to trimming and J lost 6 bases, with 10 bases between them. The CDR3 sequence is 13 residues long. The CDR3 DNA sequence: TGTGCCAGCAGCTTAGATGGGCGGCATGGCTACACCTTC. Translated: CASSLDGRHGYTF.

This clonotype was observed at least ten times. The rearrangement uses TRBV20-1 and TRBJ1-6, with TRBD1 as a possible D gene (5 bases). CDR1 and CDR2 (germline): DFQATT, SNEGSKA (reference sequence). V gave up 1 base and J gave up 8 bases, with 9 bases separating them. This CDR3 contains 13 residues. CDR3 amino acids: CSARGQFDSPLHF. For the CDR3, the DNA is TGCAGTGCTAGAGGACAGTTTGATTCACCCCTCCACTTT.

In its sample, this clonotype was seen many times. The chain couples TRBV7-2 to TRBJ2-2; D unresolved. Deletions cut 3 bases from V and 0 bases from J, with 8 bases between. Per germline, CDR1 SGHTA and CDR2 FQGNSA. The CDR3 is 15 residues long. The CDR3 region is CASSFQASNTGELFF. Written as DNA, the CDR3 is TGTGCCAGCAGCTTTCAGGCCTCGAACACCGGGGAGCTGTTTTTT.

Ten or more counts support this clonotype. This chain uses TRBV5-4 with TRBJ1-3; D is undetermined. V gave up 0 bases and J gave up 3 bases, with 10 bases separating them. CDR1 is SGHNT, CDR2 YYREEE, per germline (reference sequence). There are 15 residues in the CDR3. As DNA, the CDR3 is TGTGCCAGCAGCTTGGGTTCCGCAGGTGGAAACACCATATATTTT. Translated: CASSLGSAGGNTIYF.

There are many counts of this clonotype. The rearrangement joins TRBV18 to TRBJ2-3; D remains unclear. Germline CDR1 is KGHSH and CDR2 is LQKENI. Trimming removed 6 bases at V and 6 bases at J, with 10 bases between. The CDR3 spans 12 residues. This CDR3 reads CASSPLGDTQYF. DNA for the CDR3: TGTGCCAGCTCGCCTCTTGGGGATACGCAGTATTTT.

As for this clonotype: With a much larger clone just one base away, this may be a read error. This sequence joins TRBV5-1 and TRBJ2-1; TRBD1 matches 9 bases. This CDR3 comprises 16 residues. In germline, CDR1 is SGHRS, CDR2 YFSETQ. The CDR3 spells CASGLPRTGADNEQFF. CDR3 DNA: TGCGCCAGCGGCTTACCCCGGACAGGGGCTGACAATGAGCAGTTCTTC.